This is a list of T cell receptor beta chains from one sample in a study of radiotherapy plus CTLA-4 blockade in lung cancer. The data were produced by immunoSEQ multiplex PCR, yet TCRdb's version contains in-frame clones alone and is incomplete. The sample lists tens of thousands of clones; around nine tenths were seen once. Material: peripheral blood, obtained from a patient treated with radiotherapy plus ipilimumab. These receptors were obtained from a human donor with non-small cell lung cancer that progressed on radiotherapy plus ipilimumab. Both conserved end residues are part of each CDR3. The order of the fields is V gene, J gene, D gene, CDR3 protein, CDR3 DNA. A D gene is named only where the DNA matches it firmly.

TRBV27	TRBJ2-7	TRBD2	CASSSGGFSYEQYF	TGTGCCAGCAGTTCGGGGGGGTTTTCCTACGAGCAGTACTTC
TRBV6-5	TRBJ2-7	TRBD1	CASSSQGSYEQYF	TGTGCCAGCAGTTCACAGGGGTCCTACGAGCAGTACTTC
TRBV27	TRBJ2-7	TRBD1	CASSWTGTGAYYEQYF	TGTGCCAGCAGTTGGACCGGGACAGGGGCCTACTACGAGCAGTACTTC
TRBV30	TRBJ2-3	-	CAWSVGGATDTQYF	TGTGCCTGGAGTGTAGGCGGGGCCACAGATACGCAGTATTTT
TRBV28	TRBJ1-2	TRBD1	CASSLGQVILNYGYTF	TGTGCCAGCAGTCTAGGACAGGTCATACTTAACTATGGCTACACCTTC
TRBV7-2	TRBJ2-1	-	CASSGSHNEQFF	TGTGCCAGCAGCGGAAGCCACAATGAGCAGTTCTTC
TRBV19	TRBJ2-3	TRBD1	CASSIGGMTGQSSTDTQYF	TGTGCCAGTAGTATAGGGGGGATGACGGGACAGTCTAGCACAGATACGCAGTATTTT
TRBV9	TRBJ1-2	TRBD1	CASRLHDRDYGYTF	TGTGCCAGCAGGCTCCACGACAGGGATTATGGCTACACCTTC
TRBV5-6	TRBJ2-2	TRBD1	CATRDRVGSSGELFF	TGTGCCACCCGAGACAGGGTCGGATCCTCCGGGGAGCTGTTTTTT
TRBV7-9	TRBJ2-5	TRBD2	CASSYPLLAGAGETQYF	TGTGCCAGCAGCTACCCCCTACTAGCGGGAGCGGGGGAGACCCAGTACTTC